A single sample is the source of the 22 T cell receptor beta chains below, sequenced in a study of regulatory T cells in long-lasting Graves disease. Both iRepertoire HTBI primers and Arm-PCR of CDR3 regions were used to build the TCR beta libraries. TCRdb re-called the multiplex PCR reads through MiXCR, storing one row per CDR3 protein. The repertoire holds a few hundred thousand distinct CDR3 sequences, with approximately 22% as singletons. Time point indicated: persistent/refractory GD, antithyroid drugs over 5 years with positive TRAb. Extracted RNA from PBMCs served as the source of the TCR library. The starting material was peripheral blood mononuclear cells (PBMCs), obtained when the disease was refractory, from a patient treated with antithyroid drugs. These receptors were taken from a female donor with Graves disease.

This clonotype came up many times. The genes are TRBV28 and TRBJ2-5; no reliable D call. Germline assignment: CDR1 MDHEN and CDR2 SYDVKM. The germline V and J ends were trimmed by 6 bases and 5 bases, with 16 bases remaining between them. This CDR3 has 14 residues. Written as DNA, the CDR3 is TGTGCCAGCAGGGAGCACACTCCGAGGGAGACCCAGTACTTC. Encoded protein: CASREHTPRETQYF.

This clonotype was picked up a small number of times. The V call is TRBV6-1, the J call TRBJ2-7, with 8 bases that match TRBD1. Per the germline V gene, CDR1 is MNHNS and CDR2 is SASEGT. This CDR3 has 15 residues. Trimming cost V 6 bases and J 6 bases; bases outside gene matches: 13. The DNA for the CDR3 is TGTGCCAGCAGCGAGCCCTCGGGACAGGTGGCCGAGCAGTACTTC. It encodes CASSEPSGQVAEQYF.

The table lists this clonotype with a few counts. The rearrangement uses TRBV9 and TRBJ1-5; D is ambiguous. This CDR3 comprises 14 residues. The ends were cut back, 0 bases at V and 3 bases at J, with 7 bases in the middle. The germline V gene has CDR1 SGDLS and CDR2 YYNGEE. CDR3 in DNA: TGTGCCAGCAGCGTAGAGGGCCACAATCAGCCCCAGCATTTT. Translation: CASSVEGHNQPQHF.

The rearrangement joins TRBV6-2 or TRBV6-3 to TRBJ2-1; perhaps TRBD2 as D (5 bases). Trimming left V 2 bases short and J 4 bases short, with 15 bases between. The length of the CDR3 is 16 residues. The germline gives CDR1 MNHEY, CDR2 SVGEGT. The CDR3 sequence: CASSYPRGAEYNEQFF. Here the CDR3 DNA reads TGTGCCAGCAGTTACCCTAGAGGAGCGGAGTACAATGAGCAGTTCTTC.

This clonotype came up a few times. The gene calls are TRBV7-9 and TRBJ2-2, with D maybe TRBD1 (6 bases). The CDR3 is 17 amino acids. Germline values: CDR1 SEHNR, CDR2 FQNEAQ (reference sequence). V lost 2 bases to trimming and J lost 4 bases, with 17 bases between them. The CDR3 DNA reads TGTGCCAGCAGCTTATCTACAGGGAGCATCTTCACCGGGGAGCTGTTTTTT. It codes for CASSLSTGSIFTGELFF.

In its sample, this clonotype was seen many times. The gene calls are TRBV11-2 and TRBJ2-5; D remains unclear. In germline, CDR1 is SGHAT, CDR2 FQNNGV. Trimming stripped 2 bases from V and 5 bases from J, with 15 bases between. This CDR3 has 15 residues. The CDR3 is CASSLFAKLGETQYF. The CDR3 DNA follows: TGTGCCAGCAGCTTATTCGCAAAGTTAGGGGAGACCCAGTACTTC.

This clonotype has a handful of counts. V gene TRBV20-1 combines with J gene TRBJ2-7; TRBD1 aligns across 8 bases. Trimming cost V 6 bases and J 6 bases; bases outside gene matches: 7. The CDR3 length is 12 residues. From germline, CDR1 is DFQATT and CDR2 SNEGSKA (reference sequence). CDR3 region: CSAAGTGFEQYF. CDR3 nucleotide sequence: TGCAGTGCCGCCGGGACAGGTTTCGAGCAGTACTTC.

This clonotype was observed many times. The chain combines TRBV28 with TRBJ2-7; TRBD2 agrees at 8 bases. Losses at the gene ends were 7 bases for V and 0 bases for J; bases not matched to a gene: 8. Germline CDR1 MDHEN, CDR2 SYDVKM. This CDR3 is 15 amino acids long. DNA of the CDR3: TGTGCCAGCACCGACGGGGGGGGGAGCTCCTACGAGCAGTACTTC. Translated: CASTDGGGSSYEQYF.

J is TRBJ1-1 and V is TRBV30, with 7 bases aligning to TRBD1. From germline, CDR1 is GTSNPN and CDR2 SVGIG (reference sequence). The CDR3 covers 13 residues. The junction had 8 bases not matched to a gene; V was cut back by 5 bases and J by 5 bases. In nucleotides, the CDR3 is TGTGCCTGGGGAGGGGGCTGGGGAACTGAAGCTTTCTTT. Amino acids: CAWGGGWGTEAFF. The full variable domain, rest sourced from reference TRBV30 and TRBJ1-1, is SQTIHQWPATLVQPVGSPLSLECTVEGTSNPNLYWYRQAAGRGLQLLFYSVGIGQISSEVPQNLSASRPQDRQFILSSKKLLLSDSGFYLCAWGGGWGTEAFFGQGTRLTVV.

This clonotype showed up many times. The chain employs TRBV2 and TRBJ2-5, with D maybe TRBD2 (7 bases). CDR1 is SNHLY and CDR2 is FYNNEI in the germline V gene. The CDR3 totals 16 residues. V lost 6 bases and J lost 5, with 22 bases in between. As DNA, the CDR3 is TGTGCCAGCAGAGACTATTCGGGGGGCGCTATTGAGACCCAGTACTTC. Its translation is CASRDYSGGAIETQYF.

This clonotype appeared many times. The chain couples TRBV12-3 or TRBV12-4 to TRBJ1-1; no clear D gene. The CDR3 extends over 12 amino acids. V lost 7 bases, J lost 4 bases, and 10 bases lay in between. Here the CDR3 DNA reads TGTGCCAGCACCTTCGGGAGCACTGAAGCTTTCTTT. Its translation is CASTFGSTEAFF.

A remark on this clonotype: Relative to the germline gene, one junction end is altered; a read error may explain this. The rearrangement joins TRBV2 to TRBJ2-1, with D hard to call. The CDR3 is made up of 12 amino acids. The germline gives CDR1 SNHLY, CDR2 FYNNEI. The CDR3 DNA is TGTGCCAGCACCGACCAAAACTTCGGTTGGCTCTTC. Its translation: CASTDQNFGWLF. The variable domain in full, completed from reference TRBV2 and TRBJ2-1, reads EPEVTQTPSHQVTQMGQEVILRCVPISNHLYFYWYRQILGQKVEFLVSFYNNEISEKSEIFDDQFSVERPDGSNFTLKIRSTKLEDSAMYFCASTDQNFGWLFGPGTRLTVL.

This clonotype was counted many times. The V gene is TRBV7-2, the J gene TRBJ2-2; 8 bases agree with TRBD1. Germline CDR1 is SGHTA and CDR2 is FQGNSA. The length of the CDR3 is 14 residues. The trim removed 5 bases at V and 8 bases at J, leaving 7 bases unmatched. CDR3 DNA sequence: TGTGCCAGCAGCCCTGACAGGGGTGCGGGGGAGCTGTTTTTT. Its translation: CASSPDRGAGELFF.

This chain joins TRBV28 and TRBJ2-7; TRBD2 matches 9 bases. The CDR3 totals 16 residues. V lost 4 bases, J lost 3 bases, and 10 bases stayed unmatched. Looked up from germline, CDR1 is MDHEN and CDR2 is SYDVKM. CDR3 sequence (DNA): TGTGCCAGCAGTTCAACCTTTAGCGGGAGAATCTACGAGCAGTACTTC. It translates to CASSSTFSGRIYEQYF.

This chain uses TRBV18 with TRBJ1-4; no clear D. Germline V lookup: CDR1 KGHSH, CDR2 LQKENI. CDR3 size: 13 residues. V lost 3 bases and J lost 8, with 10 bases in between. For the CDR3, the DNA is TGTGCCAGCTCACCCGAGGGCCGCGAAAAACTGTTTTTT. Translation gives CASSPEGREKLFF.

This clonotype was seen repeatedly, ten times or more. The rearrangement links TRBV6-1 to TRBJ1-2, with TRBD1 matching 9 bases. This CDR3 comprises 12 residues. The germline gives CDR1 MNHNS, CDR2 SASEGT. The junction had 2 bases not matched to a gene; V was cut back by 10 bases and J by 2 bases. The CDR3 loop reads CANGQGNYGYTF. The CDR3, as DNA: TGTGCCAACGGACAGGGGAACTATGGCTACACCTTC.

The chain links TRBV7-8 to TRBJ1-2; weak D call: TRBD1 (5 bases). The germline CDR1 and CDR2 sequences are SGHVS and FQNEAQ. V was pared by 4 bases and J by 1 base, with 10 bases between. CDR3 length equals 14 residues. The CDR3 reads CASSSPTDNYGYTF. The CDR3 coding sequence is TGTGCCAGCAGCTCCCCGACAGATAACTATGGCTACACCTTC.

This clonotype was counted many times. The chain has TRBV12-3 or TRBV12-4 and TRBJ1-2; D gene uncertain. The V end lost 4 bases, the J end lost 4 bases, and 10 bases lay between the germline ends. This CDR3 region has 13 residues. CDR3 coding DNA: TGTGCCAGCAGTTCCCCCAGTCTCTATGGCTACACCTTC. Its protein is CASSSPSLYGYTF.

This clonotype was observed a few times. Just one base apart from a much larger clone, this may be a read error. This sequence joins TRBV28 and TRBJ1-1, with 7 bases fitting TRBD1. The CDR3 totals 15 residues. The V gene end was trimmed by 5 bases and the J gene end by 3 bases; junction bases not matched to a gene: 9. CDR1 MDHEN and CDR2 SYDVKM come from the germline V gene. CDR3 DNA sequence: TGTGCCAGCAGTCCGGAGGGGGCGGGGGACACTGAAGCTTTCTTT. It is translated as CASSPEGAGDTEAFF.

This clonotype was seen more than once but under ten times. The CDR3: CSARAGYNEQYF. CDR3 bases: TGCAGTGCTAGAGCAGGGTACAACGAGCAGTACTTC. The chain is built from TRBV20-1 and TRBJ2-7, with a tentative D call TRBD1 (5 bases). The V and J ends lost 1 base and 5 bases respectively, with 9 bases between them. Germline values: CDR1 DFQATT, CDR2 SNEGSKA (reference sequence). This CDR3 is 12 amino acids long.

The rearrangement joins TRBV9 to TRBJ1-1; D not certain. Germline V gene lookup returns CDR1 SGDLS and CDR2 YYNGEE. With 3 bases removed from V and 4 bases from J, the gap between germline ends came to 10 bases. CDR3 size: 13 residues. The CDR3 DNA reads TGTGCCAGCAGCGCTCAGATGTCCACTGAAGCTTTCTTT. Translation gives CASSAQMSTEAFF. The entire variable domain, with the rest obtained from reference TRBV9 and TRBJ1-1, is as follows: DSGVTQTPKHLITATGQRVTLRCSPRSGDLSVYWYQQSLDQGLQFLIQYYNGEERAKGNILERFSAQQFPDLHSELNLSSLELGDSALYFCASSAQMSTEAFFGQGTRLTVV.

This clonotype was counted a few times. Relative to the germline gene, one junction end is altered; a read error may explain this. This CDR3 is CASGFENIQYF. In DNA form, the CDR3 reads TGTGCCAGCGGTTTTGAGAACATTCAGTACTTC. The rearrangement links TRBV12-3 or TRBV12-4 to TRBJ2-4, with D unresolved. The CDR3 has 11 residues.